This T cell receptor beta chain was identified in a study of blood T cell repertoires in COVID-19. The overall study: Some COVID-19 samples were acute and others convalescent; all came from the United States, Italy and Spain. PBMCs, B-cell-depleted T cells, or T cells were the source of the cDNA or gDNA that made up the material.

TCRdb's table, derived via immunoSEQ multiplex PCR, lists solely in-frame clones and lacks some. The data hold about 300,000 clones, with about 89% observed a single time. This CDR3 is 13 amino acids long. Germline V gene sequence: CDR1 MNHNS, CDR2 SASEGT. The V and J ends lost 3 bases and 10 bases, in that order; junction bases with no gene match: 7. The V call is TRBV6-1, the J call TRBJ1-2; 8 bases line up with TRBD1. The sequencing sample was made of peripheral blood. The receptor comes from a man younger than 30 who had recovered from COVID-19. The CDR3 nucleotides are TGTGCCAGCAGTGACGGCCAGGGGGCGGCCTACACCTTC. This translates into CASSDGQGAAYTF.